The rows below give T cell receptor beta chains drawn from one sample of a study of T-cell reconstitution after alpha-beta-depleted transplantation in children. TCRdb reprocessed the PCR reads via MiXCR and lists one record per CDR3 protein. The sample has more than 150,000 distinct CDR3 sequences, approximately 6.6% seen once. The sequences come from PBMCs from the stem cell graft donor, collected from the stem cell graft. These receptors all stem from a human donor who donated a stem cell graft to a child with Wiskott-Aldrich syndrome. Each CDR3 is given with its conserved first and last residue. Fields, in order: J gene, V gene, clone size, D gene, CDR3 protein, CDR3 DNA. D genes are given only for firm matches. Clone size, where shown, is once, few, many, or a class for clones that have expanded.

TRBJ2-3	TRBV5-1	many	TRBD2	CASSSTLWTSGLVNADTQYF	TGCGCCAGCAGCTCTACGCTTTGGACTAGCGGGCTAGTGAATGCAGATACGCAGTATTTT
TRBJ2-7	TRBV5-1	-	TRBD2	CASSSAGTSYEQYF	TGCGCCAGCAGCTCGGCCGGGACTAGCTACGAGCAGTACTTC
TRBJ1-5	TRBV18	many	-	CASSQGTENQPQHF	TGTGCCAGCTCTCAAGGGACGGAAAATCAGCCCCAGCATTTT
TRBJ1-1	TRBV25-1	many	-	CASSREETNTEAFF	TGTGCCAGCAGTAGGGAGGAGACGAACACTGAAGCTTTCTTT
TRBJ2-2	TRBV3-1	-	-	CASSWRQGGTGELFF	TGTGCCAGCAGCTGGCGACAGGGAGGCACCGGGGAGCTGTTTTTT
TRBJ2-7	TRBV2	-	-	CASRQGGFSYEQYF	TGTGCCAGCCGCCAGGGGGGGTTCTCCTACGAGCAGTACTTC
TRBJ2-7	TRBV28	many	-	CASSLDNLQYF	TGTGCCAGCAGTTTGGACAACCTGCAGTACTTC
TRBJ1-2	TRBV6-6	many	-	CASSLQGSYGYTF	TGTGCCAGCAGTTTACAGGGATCCTATGGCTACACCTTC
TRBJ2-5	TRBV19	few	TRBD2	CASSMGLAGGSEETQYF	TGTGCCAGTAGTATGGGACTAGCGGGAGGGAGCGAGGAGACCCAGTACTTC
TRBJ2-5	TRBV7-2	many	TRBD2	CASSQGTSGGPQYF	TGTGCCAGCAGCCAAGGGACTAGCGGGGGCCCCCAGTACTTC
TRBJ2-2	TRBV24-1	-	-	CATSDWGSEEQNTGELFF	TGTGCCACCAGTGATTGGGGCAGCGAAGAGCAGAACACCGGGGAGCTGTTTTTT
TRBJ2-1	TRBV6-5	many	-	CASSRPDSDYNEQFF	TGTGCCAGCAGTCGCCCGGACAGCGACTACAATGAGCAGTTCTTC
TRBJ2-1	TRBV4-3	many	TRBD2	CASRSRLAGELNEQFF	TGCGCCAGCAGGTCGAGACTAGCGGGAGAATTGAATGAGCAGTTCTTC
TRBJ2-7	TRBV5-1	-	TRBD2	CASSPAGGAYEQYF	TGCGCCAGCAGCCCGGCGGGGGGGGCCTACGAGCAGTACTTC
TRBJ1-1	TRBV20-1	many	-	CSAGTVEAFF	TGCAGTGCAGGGACCGTTGAAGCTTTCTTT
TRBJ2-1	TRBV5-1	few	-	CASDPGGQGYNEQFF	TGCGCCAGCGATCCCGGCGGTCAGGGCTACAATGAGCAGTTCTTC
TRBJ1-2	TRBV4-2	many	-	CASSQRTYEGYTF	TGTGCCAGCAGCCAAAGGACCTATGAGGGCTACACCTTC
TRBJ2-3	TRBV18	many	TRBD2	CASSRAGASADTQYF	TGTGCCAGCTCGCGAGCGGGAGCTTCGGCAGATACGCAGTATTTT
TRBJ2-3	TRBV5-1	many	TRBD2	CASSSRLAGVRTDTQYF	TGCGCCAGCAGCTCAAGACTAGCGGGGGTGAGGACAGATACGCAGTATTTT
TRBJ2-1	TRBV28	-	TRBD2	CASSLLAGGYEQFF	TGTGCCAGCAGTTTGCTAGCGGGGGGGTATGAGCAGTTCTTC
TRBJ1-2	TRBV10-3	many	-	CAISDEGQGYTF	TGTGCCATCAGTGATGAGGGTCAAGGCTACACCTTC
TRBJ1-1	TRBV20-1	many	-	CSARLEGTLNTEAFF	TGCAGTGCTAGACTTGAGGGCACCTTGAACACTGAAGCTTTCTTT
TRBJ1-3	TRBV11-2	-	-	CASSLDSSYSGNTIYF	TGTGCCAGCAGCTTAGATAGCTCCTACTCTGGAAACACCATATATTTT
TRBJ1-1	TRBV12-3/TRBV12-4	many	-	CASSFNGQLNTEAFF	TGTGCCAGCAGTTTTAACGGACAGCTGAACACTGAAGCTTTCTTT
TRBJ2-2	TRBV5-1	many	-	CASSLGQSLNTGELFF	TGCGCCAGCAGCCTCGGACAGAGCCTTAACACCGGGGAGCTGTTTTTT
TRBJ1-2	TRBV29-1	many	-	CSVEGRAKAYGYTF	TGCAGCGTTGAAGGGCGGGCAAAAGCCTATGGCTACACCTTC
TRBJ1-2	TRBV20-1	many	-	CSARNLHYGYTF	TGCAGTGCTAGGAACCTCCACTATGGCTACACCTTC
TRBJ1-4	TRBV10-3	many	-	CAISGSAGFNEKLFF	TGTGCCATCAGTGGATCCGCGGGGTTCAATGAAAAACTGTTTTTT
TRBJ2-7	TRBV7-2	-	-	CASSPYVVGAHEQYF	TGTGCCAGCAGCCCTTACGTCGTGGGGGCCCACGAGCAGTACTTC
TRBJ1-2	TRBV2	many	-	CASGTAGPVLYGYTF	TGTGCCAGCGGGACTGCCGGCCCCGTACTATATGGCTACACCTTC
TRBJ1-2	TRBV5-1	many	TRBD1	CASSLRTGTGGYTF	TGCGCCAGCAGCTTGCGGACAGGGACTGGTGGCTACACCTTC
TRBJ2-3	TRBV7-2	many	TRBD1	CASSPDRVADTQYF	TGTGCCAGCAGCCCGGACAGGGTAGCAGATACGCAGTATTTT
TRBJ1-4	TRBV5-1	many	-	CASSGAPGTNEKLFF	TGCGCCAGCAGCGGGGCACCCGGGACTAATGAAAAACTGTTTTTT
TRBJ2-5	TRBV4-1	many	-	CASSQVGPQETQYF	TGCGCCAGCAGCCAAGTCGGGCCTCAAGAGACCCAGTACTTC
TRBJ2-2	TRBV12-3/TRBV12-4	many	-	CASSFRPGITGELFF	TGTGCCAGCAGTTTCCGACCGGGTATCACCGGGGAGCTGTTTTTT
TRBJ2-3	TRBV29-1	many	TRBD2	CSVAGGSTDTQYF	TGCAGCGTTGCCGGCGGGAGTACAGATACGCAGTATTTT
TRBJ2-6	TRBV29-1	many	TRBD1	CSVGGQGAGANVLTF	TGCAGCGTTGGTGGACAGGGGGCTGGGGCCAACGTCCTGACTTTC
TRBJ2-7	TRBV12-3/TRBV12-4	many	-	CASSLQASYEQYF	TGTGCCAGCAGTTTACAGGCGTCCTACGAGCAGTACTTC
TRBJ2-1	TRBV7-9	many	-	CASSLPYNEQFF	TGTGCCAGCAGCTTACCCTACAATGAGCAGTTCTTC
TRBJ2-6	TRBV6-2/TRBV6-3	many	TRBD1	CASSPIPAGTGSSGANVLTF	TGTGCCAGCAGTCCTATACCAGCCGGGACAGGGAGCTCTGGGGCCAACGTCCTGACTTTC
TRBJ2-7	TRBV7-2	many	-	CASSRGRGKGGYEQYF	TGTGCCAGCAGCAGAGGGCGCGGGAAGGGAGGTTACGAGCAGTACTTC
TRBJ1-1	TRBV6-5	-	-	CASSYSPDSEAFF	TGTGCCAGCAGTTACTCTCCGGACTCTGAAGCTTTCTTT
TRBJ2-2	TRBV4-2	many	TRBD2	CASSQDRELAVGELFF	TGTGCCAGCAGCCAAGATAGGGAACTAGCGGTTGGAGAGCTGTTTTTT
TRBJ2-3	TRBV27	few	TRBD2	CASRRPSGGTTDTQYF	TGTGCCAGCAGACGACCCAGCGGGGGGACCACAGATACGCAGTATTTT
TRBJ2-7	TRBV20-1	many	TRBD1	CSARDTGQGYEEQYF	TGCAGTGCTAGAGACACCGGACAGGGATATGAGGAGCAGTACTTC
TRBJ2-7	TRBV6-1	many	-	CASSELKGEQYF	TGTGCCAGCAGTGAACTGAAAGGGGAGCAGTACTTC
TRBJ1-5	TRBV18	many	-	CASSPDGSNQPQHF	TGTGCCAGCTCACCGGACGGTAGCAATCAGCCCCAGCATTTT
TRBJ2-7	TRBV6-5	many	TRBD2	CASRRWGAGPSDEQYF	TGTGCCAGCAGGCGATGGGGAGCGGGGCCGTCCGACGAGCAGTACTTC
TRBJ1-2	TRBV6-5	many	TRBD1	CASRSRDRVYGYTF	TGTGCCAGCAGATCCCGGGACAGGGTATATGGCTACACCTTC
TRBJ1-2	TRBV20-1	many	-	CSAKTLITGGYTF	TGCAGTGCTAAGACACTCATAACAGGGGGCTACACCTTC
TRBJ2-2	TRBV20-1	-	-	CSARGLAVGELFF	TGCAGTGCTAGAGGCCTAGCTGTCGGGGAGCTGTTTTTT
TRBJ2-3	TRBV2	many	-	CASRDTNSNTDTQYF	TGTGCCAGCAGGGACACGAATAGCAACACAGATACGCAGTATTTT
TRBJ2-3	TRBV25-1	many	-	CASRSVDTQYF	TGTGCCAGCAGGAGCGTGGATACGCAGTATTTT